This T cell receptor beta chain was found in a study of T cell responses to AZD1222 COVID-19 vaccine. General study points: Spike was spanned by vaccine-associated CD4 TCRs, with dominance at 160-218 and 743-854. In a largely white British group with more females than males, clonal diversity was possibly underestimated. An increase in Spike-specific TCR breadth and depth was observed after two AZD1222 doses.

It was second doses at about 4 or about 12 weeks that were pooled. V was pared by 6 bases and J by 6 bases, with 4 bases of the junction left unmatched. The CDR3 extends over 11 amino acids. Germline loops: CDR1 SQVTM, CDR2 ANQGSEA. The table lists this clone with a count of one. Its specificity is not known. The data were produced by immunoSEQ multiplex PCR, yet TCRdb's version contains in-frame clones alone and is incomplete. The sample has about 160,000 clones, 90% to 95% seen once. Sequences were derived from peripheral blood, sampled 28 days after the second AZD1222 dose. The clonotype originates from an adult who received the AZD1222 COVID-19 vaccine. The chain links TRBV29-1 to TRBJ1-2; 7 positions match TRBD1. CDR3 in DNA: TGCAGCGTCGGACAGGCGGATGGCTACACCTTC. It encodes CSVGQADGYTF.